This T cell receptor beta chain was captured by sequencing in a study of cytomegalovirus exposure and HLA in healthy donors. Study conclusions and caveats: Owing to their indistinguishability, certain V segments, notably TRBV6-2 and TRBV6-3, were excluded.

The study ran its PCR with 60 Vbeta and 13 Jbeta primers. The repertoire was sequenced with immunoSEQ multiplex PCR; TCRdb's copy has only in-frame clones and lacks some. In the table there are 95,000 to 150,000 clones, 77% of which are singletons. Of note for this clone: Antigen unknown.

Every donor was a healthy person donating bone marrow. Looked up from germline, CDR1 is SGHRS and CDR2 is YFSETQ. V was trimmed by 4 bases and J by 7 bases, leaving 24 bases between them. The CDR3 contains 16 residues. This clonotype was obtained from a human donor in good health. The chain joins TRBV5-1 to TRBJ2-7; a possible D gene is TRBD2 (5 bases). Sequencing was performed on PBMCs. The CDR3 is CASSPDRAGLRHEQYF. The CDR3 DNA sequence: TGCGCCAGCAGCCCGGATCGGGCGGGCCTACGTCATGAGCAGTACTTC.